This T cell receptor beta chain was sequenced during a study of T cell repertoires in cytomegalovirus infection (dated by TCRdb to about 2019). Regarding the complete study: Because public TCR beta signatures pointed to carriage of CMV infection together with the matching HLA type, the HLA type of each donor mattered for the analysis. What the work shows at the level of the full study, not this receptor alone: Cumulative frequency of public TCR beta family members discriminated carriers of CMV infection plus the relevant HLA type in this cohort and an independent roughly 350-donor cohort. The ex vivo response was dominated by HLA-C-restricted CMV-specific TCR beta clonotypes, and the single most frequent clonotype in two of eight donors was supplied by these HLA-C-restricted clonotypes.

In the case of this clonotype: Its antigen is unknown. The record has no base qualities; no much larger clone is one base away.

The CDR3 runs 14 residues from the cysteine to the phenylalanine. Only the CDR3 region is kept as DNA, spanning 42 bases read in frame from base 1. CDR1 and CDR2, per the germline V gene, are SGHAT and FQNNGV. V trim: 3 bases; J trim: 8 bases; unmatched bases: 1. The data were produced on an Illumina HiSeq 1500. The public reads were run again by TCRdb, first through fastp at Q25 and then through MiXCR, and only productive beta chains were kept. Rows with a matching CDR3 protein are joined into one entry that keeps the most common DNA and genes. The sample data list around 290,000 distinct CDR3 sequences, and under 30% of these were observed just once. The ten largest account for around 14% of the sample.

The V and J genes are TRBV11-2 and TRBJ2-1, with TRBD2 matching 13 junction bases. This receptor was taken from a human donor in good health (CMV status not recorded). Some clones in this sample may be carry-over from other donors' samples. Sequences were obtained from PBMCs. The CDR3 loop reads CASSLTSGRYEQFF. The nucleotide sequence is TGTGCCAGCAGCTTGACTAGCGGGAGGTATGAGCAGTTCTTC.